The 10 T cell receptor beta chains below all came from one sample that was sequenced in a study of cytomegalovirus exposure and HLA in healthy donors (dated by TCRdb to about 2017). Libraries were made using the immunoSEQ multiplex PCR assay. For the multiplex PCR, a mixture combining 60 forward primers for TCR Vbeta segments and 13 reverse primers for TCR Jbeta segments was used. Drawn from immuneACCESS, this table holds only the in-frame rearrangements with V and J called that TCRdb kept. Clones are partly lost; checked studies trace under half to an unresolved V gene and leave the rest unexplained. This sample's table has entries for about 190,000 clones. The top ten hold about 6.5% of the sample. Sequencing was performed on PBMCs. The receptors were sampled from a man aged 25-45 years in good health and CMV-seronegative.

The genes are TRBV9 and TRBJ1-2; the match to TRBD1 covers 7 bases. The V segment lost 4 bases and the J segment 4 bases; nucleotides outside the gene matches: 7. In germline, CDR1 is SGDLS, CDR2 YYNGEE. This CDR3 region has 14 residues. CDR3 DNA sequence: TGTGCCAGCAGCCCTTCGACAGGGCCCTATGGCTACACCTTC. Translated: CASSPSTGPYGYTF.

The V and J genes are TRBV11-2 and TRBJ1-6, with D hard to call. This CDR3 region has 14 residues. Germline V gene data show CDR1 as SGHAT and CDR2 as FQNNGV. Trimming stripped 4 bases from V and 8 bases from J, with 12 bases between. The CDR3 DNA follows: TGTGCCAGCAGCTCCCCGGGTCCTTATTCACCCCTCCACTTT. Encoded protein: CASSSPGPYSPLHF.

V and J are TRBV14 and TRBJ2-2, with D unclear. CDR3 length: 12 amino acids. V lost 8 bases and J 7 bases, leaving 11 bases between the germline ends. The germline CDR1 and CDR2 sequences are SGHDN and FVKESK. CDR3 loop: CASLPSVGELFF. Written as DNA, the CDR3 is TGTGCCAGCCTCCCTAGTGTCGGGGAGCTGTTTTTT.

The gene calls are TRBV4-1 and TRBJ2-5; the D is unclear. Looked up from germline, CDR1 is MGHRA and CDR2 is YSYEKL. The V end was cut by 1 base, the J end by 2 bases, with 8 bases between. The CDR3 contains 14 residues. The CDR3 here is CASSQGHSQETQYF. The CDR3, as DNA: TGCGCCAGCAGCCAAGGTCACAGTCAAGAGACCCAGTACTTC.

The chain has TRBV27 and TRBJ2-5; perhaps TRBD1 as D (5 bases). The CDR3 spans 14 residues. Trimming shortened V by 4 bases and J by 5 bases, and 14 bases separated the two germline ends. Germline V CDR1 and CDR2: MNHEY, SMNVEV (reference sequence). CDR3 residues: CASSSQGPRETQYF. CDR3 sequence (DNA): TGTGCCAGCAGTTCCCAGGGCCCTCGGGAGACCCAGTACTTC.

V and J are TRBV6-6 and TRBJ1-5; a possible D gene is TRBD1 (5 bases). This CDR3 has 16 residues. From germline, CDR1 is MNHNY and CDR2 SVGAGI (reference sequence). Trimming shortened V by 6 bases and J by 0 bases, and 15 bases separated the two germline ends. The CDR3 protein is CASSSPGKGSNQPQHF. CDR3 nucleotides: TGTGCCAGCAGCTCCCCAGGGAAGGGTAGCAATCAGCCCCAGCATTTT.

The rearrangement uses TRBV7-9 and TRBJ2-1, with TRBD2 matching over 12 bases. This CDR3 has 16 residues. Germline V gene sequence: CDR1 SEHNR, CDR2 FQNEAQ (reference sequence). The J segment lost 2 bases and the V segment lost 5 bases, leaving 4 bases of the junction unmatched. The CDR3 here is CASSGASGGAYNEQFF. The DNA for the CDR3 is TGTGCCAGCAGCGGTGCTAGCGGGGGGGCCTACAATGAGCAGTTCTTC.

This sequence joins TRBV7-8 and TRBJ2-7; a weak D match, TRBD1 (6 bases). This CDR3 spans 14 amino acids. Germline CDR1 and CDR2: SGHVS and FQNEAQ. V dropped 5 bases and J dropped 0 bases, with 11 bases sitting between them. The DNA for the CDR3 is TGTGCCAGCAGCCGTACAGGGAGCTCCTACGAGCAGTACTTC. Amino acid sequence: CASSRTGSSYEQYF.

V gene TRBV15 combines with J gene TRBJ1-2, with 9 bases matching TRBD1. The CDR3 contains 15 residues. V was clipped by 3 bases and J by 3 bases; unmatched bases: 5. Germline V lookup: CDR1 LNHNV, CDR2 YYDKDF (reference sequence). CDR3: CATSSGTGNYYGYTF. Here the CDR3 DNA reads TGTGCCACCAGCAGCGGGACAGGGAACTACTATGGCTACACCTTC.

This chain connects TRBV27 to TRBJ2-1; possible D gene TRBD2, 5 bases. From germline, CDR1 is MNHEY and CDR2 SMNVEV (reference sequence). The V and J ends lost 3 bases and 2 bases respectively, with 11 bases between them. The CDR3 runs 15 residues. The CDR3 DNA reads TGTGCCAGCAGTTTCGGAACGACTACCTACAATGAGCAGTTCTTC. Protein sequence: CASSFGTTTYNEQFF.